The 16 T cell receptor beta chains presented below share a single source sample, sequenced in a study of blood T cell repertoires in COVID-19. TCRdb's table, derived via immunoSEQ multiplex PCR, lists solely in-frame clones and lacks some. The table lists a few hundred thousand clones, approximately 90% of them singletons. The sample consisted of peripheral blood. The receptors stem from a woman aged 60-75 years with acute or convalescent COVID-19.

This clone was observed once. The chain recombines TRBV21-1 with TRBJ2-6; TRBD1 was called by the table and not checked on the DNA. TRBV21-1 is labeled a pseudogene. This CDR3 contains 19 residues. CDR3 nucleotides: TGTGCCAGCAGCAGGACCGGGACAGGGGCGTCCTCTGGGGCCAACGTCCTGACTTTC. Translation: CASSRTGTGASSGANVLTF.

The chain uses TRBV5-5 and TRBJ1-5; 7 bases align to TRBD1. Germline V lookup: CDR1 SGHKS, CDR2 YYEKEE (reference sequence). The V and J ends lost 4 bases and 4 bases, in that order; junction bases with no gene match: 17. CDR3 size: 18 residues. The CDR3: CASSRFDRALVANQPQHF. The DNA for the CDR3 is TGTGCCAGCAGCCGTTTCGACAGGGCCCTAGTGGCAAATCAGCCCCAGCATTTT.

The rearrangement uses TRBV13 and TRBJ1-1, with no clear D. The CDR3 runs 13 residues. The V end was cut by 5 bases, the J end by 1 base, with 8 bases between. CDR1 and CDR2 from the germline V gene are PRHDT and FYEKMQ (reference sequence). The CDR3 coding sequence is TGTGCCAGCAGCGGAACTAGGAACACTGAAGCTTTCTTT. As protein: CASSGTRNTEAFF.

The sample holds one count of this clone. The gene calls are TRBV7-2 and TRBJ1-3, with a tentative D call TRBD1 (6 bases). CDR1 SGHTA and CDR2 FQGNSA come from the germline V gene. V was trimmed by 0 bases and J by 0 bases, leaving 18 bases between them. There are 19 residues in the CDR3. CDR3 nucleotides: TGTGCCAGCAGCTTAGCTAGATGGAACAGGGCCAGCTCTGGAAACACCATATATTTT. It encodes CASSLARWNRASSGNTIYF.

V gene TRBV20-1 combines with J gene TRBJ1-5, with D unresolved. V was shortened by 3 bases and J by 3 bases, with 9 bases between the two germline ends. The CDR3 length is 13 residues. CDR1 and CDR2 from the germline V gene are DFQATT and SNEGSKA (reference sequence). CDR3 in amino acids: CSASTAFNQPQHF. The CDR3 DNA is TGCAGTGCTAGTACAGCTTTCAATCAGCCCCAGCATTTT.

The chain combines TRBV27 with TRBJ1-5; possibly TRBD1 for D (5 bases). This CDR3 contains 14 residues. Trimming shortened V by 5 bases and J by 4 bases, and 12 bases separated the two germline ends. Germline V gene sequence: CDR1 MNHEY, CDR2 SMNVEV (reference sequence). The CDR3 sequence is CASSPHGGNQPQHF. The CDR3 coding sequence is TGTGCCAGCAGTCCCCACGGGGGGAATCAGCCCCAGCATTTT.

CDR3 DNA sequence: TGCGCCAGCAGCACGGGACAGGGGACAGGAAACACCATATATTTT. Encoded protein: CASSTGQGTGNTIYF. V and J are TRBV4-1 and TRBJ1-3, with 10 bases fitting TRBD1. The CDR3 loop spans 15 amino acids. The trim removed 5 bases at V and 4 bases at J, leaving 5 bases unmatched. Germline-derived CDR1 and CDR2 are MGHRA and YSYEKL.

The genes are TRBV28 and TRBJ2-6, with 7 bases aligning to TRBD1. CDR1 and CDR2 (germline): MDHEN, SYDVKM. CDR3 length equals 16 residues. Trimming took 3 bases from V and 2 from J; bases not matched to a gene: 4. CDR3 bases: TGTGCCAGCAGTTTCGGCGACAGGGCTGGGGCCAACGTCCTGACTTTC. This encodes CASSFGDRAGANVLTF.

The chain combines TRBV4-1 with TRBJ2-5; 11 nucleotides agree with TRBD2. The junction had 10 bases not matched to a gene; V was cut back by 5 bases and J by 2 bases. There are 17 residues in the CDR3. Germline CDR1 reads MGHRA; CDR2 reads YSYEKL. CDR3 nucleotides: TGCGCCAGCAGCTCGGGACTAGCGGCAATCGGTCAAGAGACCCAGTACTTC. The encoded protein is CASSSGLAAIGQETQYF.

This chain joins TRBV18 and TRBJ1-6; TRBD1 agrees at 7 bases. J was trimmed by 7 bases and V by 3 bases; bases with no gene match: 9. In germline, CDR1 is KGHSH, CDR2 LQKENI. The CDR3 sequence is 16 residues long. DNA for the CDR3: TGTGCCAGCTCACCTTTTGAGACAGGGCAGAATTCACCCCTCCACTTT. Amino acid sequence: CASSPFETGQNSPLHF. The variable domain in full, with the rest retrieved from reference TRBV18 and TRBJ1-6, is NAGVMQNPRHLVRRRGQEARLRCSPMKGHSHVYWYRQLPEEGLKFMVYLQKENIIDESGMPKERFSAEFPKEGPSILRIQQVVRGDSAAYFCASSPFETGQNSPLHFGNGTRLTVT.

The CDR3 here is CASSLEGHVLYEQYF. DNA for the CDR3: TGTGCCAGCAGCTTAGAGGGACACGTGCTCTACGAGCAGTACTTC. This chain joins TRBV13 and TRBJ2-7, with a tentative D call TRBD1 (6 bases). V lost 1 base and J lost 3, with 13 bases in between. Germline V gene sequence: CDR1 PRHDT, CDR2 FYEKMQ (reference sequence). The CDR3 extends over 15 amino acids.

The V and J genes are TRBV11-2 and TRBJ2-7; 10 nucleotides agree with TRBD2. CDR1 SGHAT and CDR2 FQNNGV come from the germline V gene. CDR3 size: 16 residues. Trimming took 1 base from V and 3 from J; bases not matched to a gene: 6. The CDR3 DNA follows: TGTGCCAGCAGCTTAGCGTCCGCTAGCGGGAGCTACGAGCAGTACTTC. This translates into CASSLASASGSYEQYF.

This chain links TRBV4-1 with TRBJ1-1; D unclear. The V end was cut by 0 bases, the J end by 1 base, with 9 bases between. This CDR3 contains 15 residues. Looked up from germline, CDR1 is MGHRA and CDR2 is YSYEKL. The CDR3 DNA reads TGCGCCAGCAGCCAAGATCAACAGTGGAACACTGAAGCTTTCTTT. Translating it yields CASSQDQQWNTEAFF.

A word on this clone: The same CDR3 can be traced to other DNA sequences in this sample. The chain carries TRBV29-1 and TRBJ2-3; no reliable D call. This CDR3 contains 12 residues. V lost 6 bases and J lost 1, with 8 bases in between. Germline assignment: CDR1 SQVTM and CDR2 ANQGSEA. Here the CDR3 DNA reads TGCAGCGTGGTGCAGGGCACAGATACGCAGTATTTT. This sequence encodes CSVVQGTDTQYF.

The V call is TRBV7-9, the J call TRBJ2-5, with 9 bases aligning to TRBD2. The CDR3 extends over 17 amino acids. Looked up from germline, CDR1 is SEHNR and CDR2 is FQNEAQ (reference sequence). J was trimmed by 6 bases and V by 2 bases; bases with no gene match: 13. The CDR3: CASSLSMAGGPRKTQYF. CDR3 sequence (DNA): TGTGCCAGCAGCTTATCCATGGCGGGAGGGCCCAGAAAGACCCAGTACTTC.

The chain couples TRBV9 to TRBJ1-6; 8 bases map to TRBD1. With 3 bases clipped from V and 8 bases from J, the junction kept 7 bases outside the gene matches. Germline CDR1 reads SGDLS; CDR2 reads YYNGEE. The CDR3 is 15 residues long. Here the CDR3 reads CASSANRGADSPLHF. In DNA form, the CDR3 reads TGTGCCAGCAGCGCAAACAGGGGGGCAGATTCACCCCTCCACTTT. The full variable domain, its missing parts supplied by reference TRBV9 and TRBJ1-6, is DSGVTQTPKHLITATGQRVTLRCSPRSGDLSVYWYQQSLDQGLQFLIQYYNGEERAKGNILERFSAQQFPDLHSELNLSSLELGDSALYFCASSANRGADSPLHFGNGTRLTVT.